The next 32 T cell receptor beta chains were all read from a single sample in a study of response to subunit inactivated influenza vaccine. TCRdb processed the RT-PCR reads anew with MiXCR; each CDR3 protein has one entry. The sample includes 650,000 to 700,000 distinct CDR3 sequences, approximately 14% of them seen just once. This material consisted of PBMCs from blood, taken about 13 days after vaccination. These receptors were collected from a man over 45 who received an inactivated influenza vaccine.

The chain employs TRBV10-3 and TRBJ2-7, with 7 bases that match TRBD2. Trimming at V came to 11 bases and at J to 0 bases, leaving 10 bases not matched to a gene. This CDR3 region has 14 residues. The germline V gene has CDR1 ENHRY and CDR2 SYGVKD. CDR3 sequence (DNA): TGTGCCTCCACCCCGGGAGGATCCTCCTACGAGCAGTACTTC. Translation: CASTPGGSSYEQYF.

In its sample, this clonotype was seen a few times. The V and J genes are TRBV5-1 and TRBJ1-5; 7 bases agree with TRBD1. V dropped 5 bases and J dropped 5; count of bases not matched to a gene: 10. Germline CDR1 SGHRS, CDR2 YFSETQ. The CDR3 loop spans 15 amino acids. CDR3 coding DNA: TGCGCCAGCAGGCAAACCGGGACAGAAGATCAGCCCCAGCATTTT. The encoded protein is CASRQTGTEDQPQHF.

This clonotype was picked up a small number of times. This chain joins TRBV28 and TRBJ2-2; D is perhaps TRBD1 or TRBD2 (6 bases each). In germline, CDR1 is MDHEN, CDR2 SYDVKM. Trimming took 1 base from V and 6 from J, leaving 12 bases between them. The CDR3 length is 15 residues. CDR3 nucleotides: TGTGCCAGCAGTTTATCCGGGGGCAGCTCCGGGGAGCTGTTTTTT. Its translation is CASSLSGGSSGELFF. Complete variable domain (other parts from reference TRBV28 and TRBJ2-2): DVKVTQSSRYLVKRTGEKVFLECVQDMDHENMFWYRQDPGLGLRLIYFSYDVKMKEKGDIPEGYSVSREKKERFSLILESASTNQTSMYLCASSLSGGSSGELFFGEGSRLTVL.

The CDR3 DNA sequence: TGTGCCAGCAGTTTAATAGGGTACGGGGAAAAACTGTTTTTT. Translated, it gives CASSLIGYGEKLFF. The chain has TRBV12-3 or TRBV12-4 and TRBJ1-4; D is ambiguous. V was pared by 2 bases and J by 8 bases, with 12 bases between. This CDR3 is 14 amino acids long.

This clonotype appeared a few times. The chain couples TRBV5-1 to TRBJ1-6; no definite D call. Germline V lookup: CDR1 SGHRS, CDR2 YFSETQ. With 4 bases removed from V and 2 bases from J, the gap between germline ends came to 16 bases. The CDR3 has 17 residues. The CDR3 coding sequence is TGCGCCAGCAGCCCCGGGGTAGGGCAGACCTATAATTCACCCCTCCACTTT. It yields the protein CASSPGVGQTYNSPLHF. Full variable domain (outside the CDR3, taken from reference TRBV5-1 and TRBJ1-6): KAGVTQTPRYLIKTRGQQVTLSCSPISGHRSVSWYQQTPGQGLQFLFEYFSETQRNKGNFPGRFSGRQFSNSRSEMNVSTLELGDSALYLCASSPGVGQTYNSPLHFGNGTRLTVT.

The count of this clonotype is one. The junction does not match germline at one end; this may be a read error. The chain couples TRBV19 to TRBJ2-2, with TRBD2 matching over 8 bases. Germline CDR1 LNHDA, CDR2 SQIVND (reference sequence). The CDR3 extends over 16 amino acids. The CDR3, as DNA: TGTGCCAGTAGTACCGAGCGGGAGTATTGGACCGTGGAGCTGTTTTTT. Its translation is CASSTEREYWTVELFF.

This clonotype was seen a handful of times. The gene calls are TRBV20-1 and TRBJ1-5, with D hard to call. Germline V CDR1 and CDR2: DFQATT, SNEGSKA (reference sequence). The CDR3 totals 12 residues. Trimming took 5 bases from V and 6 from J, leaving 11 bases between them. CDR3 sequence reads: CSAQAQLQPQHF. CDR3 nucleotides: TGCAGTGCTCAGGCCCAACTTCAGCCCCAGCATTTT.

This clonotype was seen only a few times. The chain is built from TRBV6-2 or TRBV6-3 and TRBJ2-7; 7 nucleotides agree with TRBD2. The V and J ends lost 6 bases and 4 bases, in that order; junction bases with no gene match: 12. Germline CDR1 reads MNHEY; CDR2 reads SVGEGT. The CDR3 extends over 15 amino acids. The DNA of the CDR3 is TGTGCCAGCAGGGATAGTGGCGGGAGAAGGTACGAGCAGTACTTC. Translated: CASRDSGGRRYEQYF.

The chain joins TRBV6-2 or TRBV6-3 to TRBJ2-1, with D possibly being TRBD1 or TRBD2 (5 bases each). V dropped 6 bases and J dropped 9 bases, with 9 bases sitting between them. The CDR3 totals 11 residues. Germline values: CDR1 MNHEY, CDR2 SVGEGT. CDR3 DNA: TGTGCCAGCAGCAGGGACCTTGAGCAGTTCTTC. Encoded protein: CASSRDLEQFF.

The chain links TRBV6-2 or TRBV6-3 to TRBJ2-2, with TRBD1 matching over 8 bases. The V gene end was trimmed by 3 bases and the J gene end by 7 bases; junction bases not matched to a gene: 10. The CDR3 loop spans 16 amino acids. Germline CDR1 MNHEY, CDR2 SVGEGT. CDR3 nucleotide sequence: TGTGCCAGCAGTTATCCTCAGGGGGCGCTGAACGGGGAGCTGTTTTTT. Amino acids: CASSYPQGALNGELFF.

V and J are TRBV4-3 and TRBJ1-1; D might be TRBD1 (6 bases). The V end was cut by 0 bases, the J end by 5 bases, with 10 bases between. The germline V gene has CDR1 LGHNA and CDR2 YSLEER. This CDR3 has 14 amino acids. This chain's CDR3 is CASSQEEGGTEAFF. The CDR3 region has the DNA TGCGCCAGCAGCCAAGAGGAAGGGGGAACTGAAGCTTTCTTT.

In nucleotides, the CDR3 is TGTGCCAGCACGTCCAGCGGGAGTCGGGAGACCCAGTACTTC. This gives the protein CASTSSGSRETQYF. This sequence joins TRBV7-2 and TRBJ2-5, with 8 positions matching TRBD2. The CDR3 length is 14 residues. Germline lookup yields CDR1 SGHTA and CDR2 FQGNSA. V lost 7 bases and J lost 5; bases outside the gene matches: 9.

DNA for the CDR3: TGTGCCAGCAGTTTGGCGGAAGAAGCTGAAGCTTTCTTT. Its translation: CASSLAEEAEAFF. The chain employs TRBV12-3 or TRBV12-4 and TRBJ1-1; D is undetermined. This CDR3 comprises 13 residues. V was cut by 3 bases and J by 6 bases, with 11 bases left in between.

The rearrangement links TRBV4-3 to TRBJ2-2, with a tentative D call TRBD1 (6 bases). With 0 bases removed from V and 6 bases from J, the gap between germline ends came to 11 bases. The CDR3 extends over 15 amino acids. Germline CDR1 reads LGHNA; CDR2 reads YSLEER. CDR3 sequence reads: CASSQEPRGSGELFF. DNA for the CDR3: TGCGCCAGCAGCCAAGAGCCGAGGGGGTCCGGGGAGCTGTTTTTT.

The chain couples TRBV29-1 to TRBJ2-3; 10 bases fit TRBD2. Germline assignment: CDR1 SQVTM and CDR2 ANQGSEA. After removal of 4 bases from V and 3 bases from J, the junction contained 16 bases not matched to a gene. CDR3 length: 18 amino acids. DNA for the CDR3: TGCAGCGTTGTCGGGGGAGATGGTTCTAGCGGGAGAACAGATACGCAGTATTTT. Translating gives CSVVGGDGSSGRTDTQYF.

In its sample, this clonotype was seen a few times. The CDR3 nucleotides are TGTGCCACCAGCAGAGAGTCAGGGACCTACAATGAGCAGTTCTTC. Translation: CATSRESGTYNEQFF. The gene calls are TRBV15 and TRBJ2-1, with D perhaps matching TRBD1 (5 bases). Between the trimmed V and J ends, which lost 0 bases and 2 bases, there was a span of 8 bases. Germline loops: CDR1 LNHNV, CDR2 YYDKDF (reference sequence). CDR3 size: 15 residues.

This clonotype was observed a few times. The chain links TRBV28 to TRBJ1-1; 7 nucleotides align to TRBD1. The germline gives CDR1 MDHEN, CDR2 SYDVKM. The CDR3 consists of 13 residues. The trim removed 9 bases at V and 1 base at J, leaving 5 bases unmatched. The CDR3 coding sequence is TGTGCCAGTCACCAGGGGGGGAACACTGAAGCTTTCTTT. Protein product: CASHQGGNTEAFF.

The chain recombines TRBV7-9 with TRBJ1-4, with unresolved D. The length of the CDR3 is 15 residues. The ends were cut back, 6 bases at V and 8 bases at J, with 19 bases in the middle. Germline CDR1 reads SEHNR; CDR2 reads FQNEAQ (reference sequence). The CDR3 region is CASSPGRGIREKLFF. CDR3 in DNA: TGTGCCAGCAGTCCAGGTCGGGGAATAAGAGAAAAACTGTTTTTT.

This clonotype was recorded once. The V gene is TRBV7-2, the J gene TRBJ2-7, with D unresolved. Germline CDR1 SGHTA, CDR2 FQGNSA. The V and J ends lost 4 bases and 2 bases respectively, with 12 bases between them. The length of the CDR3 is 14 residues. CDR3 sequence: CASSSRAGPYEQYF. The CDR3 DNA sequence: TGTGCCAGCAGCTCTCGGGCAGGACCCTACGAGCAGTACTTC.

This clonotype was observed a few times. V gene TRBV6-1 combines with J gene TRBJ2-1; D perhaps matches TRBD1 (6 bases). Germline V gene sequence: CDR1 MNHNS, CDR2 SASEGT. Trimming left V 7 bases short and J 0 bases short, with 16 bases between. The CDR3 loop spans 16 amino acids. CDR3 sequence reads: CASTHQGMYSYNEQFF. CDR3 sequence (DNA): TGTGCCAGCACCCACCAGGGGATGTACTCCTACAATGAGCAGTTCTTC.

The chain employs TRBV7-9 and TRBJ2-7; D ambiguous. Looked up from germline, CDR1 is SEHNR and CDR2 is FQNEAQ (reference sequence). The V end was cut by 6 bases, the J end by 6 bases, with 18 bases between. CDR3 length: 14 residues. As DNA, the CDR3 is TGTGCCAGCAGTATAACGACACGTCCCTTCGAGCAGTACTTC. It encodes CASSITTRPFEQYF.

The chain employs TRBV28 and TRBJ1-1, with 8 bases lining up with TRBD1. The V gene end was trimmed by 2 bases and the J gene end by 5 bases; junction bases not matched to a gene: 7. This CDR3 is built from 15 residues. The germline V gene has CDR1 MDHEN and CDR2 SYDVKM. The CDR3 reads CASSLKAGGVTEAFF. Here the CDR3 DNA reads TGTGCCAGCAGTTTAAAGGCAGGGGGCGTAACTGAAGCTTTCTTT. The full variable domain, its missing parts supplied by reference TRBV28 and TRBJ1-1, is DVKVTQSSRYLVKRTGEKVFLECVQDMDHENMFWYRQDPGLGLRLIYFSYDVKMKEKGDIPEGYSVSREKKERFSLILESASTNQTSMYLCASSLKAGGVTEAFFGQGTRLTVV.

This clonotype was found a few times. The V and J genes are TRBV5-1 and TRBJ1-4, with a possible D match to TRBD1 (5 bases). From germline, CDR1 is SGHRS and CDR2 YFSETQ. The CDR3 is 14 residues long. Trimming left V 4 bases short and J 6 bases short, with 13 bases between. CDR3 nucleotides: TGCGCCAGCAGCAGCAGGGCGTCGGATGAAAAACTGTTTTTT. Its translation is CASSSRASDEKLFF. The variable domain in full, completed from reference TRBV5-1 and TRBJ1-4, reads KAGVTQTPRYLIKTRGQQVTLSCSPISGHRSVSWYQQTPGQGLQFLFEYFSETQRNKGNFPGRFSGRQFSNSRSEMNVSTLELGDSALYLCASSSRASDEKLFFGSGTQLSVL.

This clonotype showed up many times. The V and J genes are TRBV3-1 and TRBJ2-2, with 7 bases fitting TRBD1. CDR3 length: 14 residues. Trimming took 4 bases from V and 6 from J; bases not matched to a gene: 5. The germline gives CDR1 LGHDT, CDR2 YNNKEL (reference sequence). The CDR3 protein is CASSPIDRAGELFF. CDR3 coding DNA: TGTGCCAGCAGCCCAATCGACAGGGCCGGGGAGCTGTTTTTT.

V is TRBV10-3 and J is TRBJ2-3, with D perhaps given as TRBD1 or TRBD2 (5 bases each). There are 13 residues in the CDR3. CDR1 and CDR2 from the germline V gene are ENHRY and SYGVKD. The V end was cut by 6 bases, the J end by 3 bases, with 10 bases between. As DNA, the CDR3 is TGTGCCATCAGGGGGCCGGGGACAGATACGCAGTATTTT. Translation: CAIRGPGTDTQYF.

This clonotype was counted between two and nine times. This chain links TRBV5-1 with TRBJ1-1; 10 positions match TRBD1. Germline V gene sequence: CDR1 SGHRS, CDR2 YFSETQ. The trim removed 2 bases at V and 0 bases at J, leaving 7 bases unmatched. CDR3 size: 17 residues. The CDR3 bases are TGCGCCAGCAGCTTTTCTCCGGGACAGGGGATGAACACTGAAGCTTTCTTT. Amino acids: CASSFSPGQGMNTEAFF.

The chain joins TRBV10-3 to TRBJ2-7; the match to TRBD2 covers 7 bases. Germline V lookup: CDR1 ENHRY, CDR2 SYGVKD. V dropped 6 bases and J dropped 0; count of bases not matched to a gene: 5. The CDR3 has 14 amino acids. CDR3 sequence: CAIRAGDTSYEQYF. In nucleotides, the CDR3 is TGTGCCATCAGGGCGGGAGACACCTCCTACGAGCAGTACTTC.

This clonotype has just a few counts. A much bigger clone sits one base away, suggesting this may be a read error. V gene TRBV9 combines with J gene TRBJ2-1, with no clear D. In germline, CDR1 is SGDLS, CDR2 YYNGEE. This CDR3 has 11 residues. The V end lost 7 bases, the J end lost 2 bases, and 4 bases lay between the germline ends. CDR3 protein: CASPPYNEQFF. The CDR3 DNA sequence: TGTGCCAGCCCCCCCTACAATGAGCAGTTCTTC.

This clonotype was counted between two and nine times. The chain joins TRBV14 to TRBJ2-1; 7 bases fit TRBD2. The CDR3 contains 13 residues. In germline, CDR1 is SGHDN, CDR2 FVKESK. The V and J ends lost 8 bases and 5 bases, in that order; junction bases with no gene match: 6. CDR3 coding DNA: TGTGCCAGCGCGAGGGACTACAACAATGAGCAGTTCTTC. Amino acid sequence: CASARDYNNEQFF.

V gene TRBV19 combines with J gene TRBJ2-1, with 10 bases aligning to TRBD2. Germline V gene lookup returns CDR1 LNHDA and CDR2 SQIVND (reference sequence). V shed 5 bases and J 0 bases; nucleotides not matched to a gene: 7. This CDR3 spans 17 amino acids. The CDR3 DNA sequence: TGTGCCAGTAGTGACCATAGCGGGAGGAGCTCCTACAATGAGCAGTTCTTC. Translating it yields CASSDHSGRSSYNEQFF.

The chain is built from TRBV7-2 and TRBJ2-3; D ambiguous. Looked up from germline, CDR1 is SGHTA and CDR2 is FQGNSA. Trimming cost V 1 base and J 1 base, with 12 bases left between them. The CDR3 covers 16 residues. Here the CDR3 reads CASSLDTSHGTDTQYF. In nucleotides, the CDR3 is TGTGCCAGCAGCTTAGATACCTCACACGGCACAGATACGCAGTATTTT.

V is TRBV20-1 and J is TRBJ2-5; TRBD2 aligns across 12 bases. V trimming: 6 bases; J trimming: 5 bases; junction bases outside the gene matches: 16. CDR3 length: 17 residues. From germline, CDR1 is DFQATT and CDR2 SNEGSKA (reference sequence). The CDR3 DNA sequence: TGCAGTGCCCCTTGGGATACTAGCGGGAGGTGGGATGAGACCCAGTACTTC. Its translation: CSAPWDTSGRWDETQYF.